This is a list of T cell receptor beta chains from one sample in a study of human T cells and chemical hapten exposure. TCRdb fed the RACE reads into MiXCR, producing one record per CDR3 protein. Of more than 250,000 distinct CDR3 sequences listed, about 9.4% are singletons. This sample comprised whole blood, obtained in connection with sensitization to the hapten diphenylcyclopropenone (DPC). Receptors originate from a woman between 40 and 55 years old with alopecia areata. Some clones in this sample may be carry-over from other donors' samples. Both conserved end residues are part of each CDR3. Fields, in order: CDR3 DNA, CDR3 protein, D gene, V gene, clone size, J gene. D genes are given only for firm matches. Where a row states a size, it is once, few, many or the class of an expanded clone; other rows omit it.

TGCGCCAGCAGCCTCATGACTAGCGGGAGGGGCAATGAGCAGTTCTTC	CASSLMTSGRGNEQFF	TRBD2	TRBV5-1	-	TRBJ2-1
TGTGCCAGCAGCTCGGTTTTGACAGGGAACTATGGCTACACCTTC	CASSSVLTGNYGYTF	TRBD1	TRBV5-5	few	TRBJ1-2
TGTGCCAGCAGCAGTAGCGGGATTAGCACAGATACGCAGTATTTT	CASSSSGISTDTQYF	TRBD2	TRBV9	-	TRBJ2-3
TGTGCCAGCAGTTTCGGAATAGCGGGAGAAGAGACCCAGTACTTC	CASSFGIAGEETQYF	TRBD2	TRBV27	few	TRBJ2-5
TGTGCCAGCAGTGGGTTGCAAGAGACCCAGTACTTC	CASSGLQETQYF	-	TRBV2	many	TRBJ2-5
TGTGCCAGCAGTTTGTTCCGGGAGGGCCTGGAGACCCAGTACTTC	CASSLFREGLETQYF	TRBD2	TRBV6-2/TRBV6-3	-	TRBJ2-5
TGTGCCAGCATCCTGGACAGGGCGATAACCAAAAACATTCAGTACTTC	CASILDRAITKNIQYF	TRBD1	TRBV7-2	-	TRBJ2-4
TGCAGTGCCCGGGGTCAGACCTATAATTCACCCCTCCACTTT	CSARGQTYNSPLHF	-	TRBV20-1	few	TRBJ1-6
TGCGCCAGCAGCTTAACGGTACGGGGAGGGGCGAGGACTGAAGCTTTCTTT	CASSLTVRGGARTEAFF	-	TRBV5-1	-	TRBJ1-1
TGTGCCAGCAGCACGGACAGACATCAGCCCCAGCATTTT	CASSTDRHQPQHF	-	TRBV7-8	-	TRBJ1-5
TGTGCCAGCAGAACGTTCTACAATGAGCAGTTCTTC	CASRTFYNEQFF	-	TRBV27	-	TRBJ2-1
TGTGCCAGCAGCCAAGTCTCTTCGGCTAGCGGGGCCTACGAGCAGTACTTC	CASSQVSSASGAYEQYF	TRBD2	TRBV4-2	-	TRBJ2-7
TGTGCCAGCTTCTCCGGCCCGACAGGGGGCGAGAACACTGAAGCTTTCTTT	CASFSGPTGGENTEAFF	TRBD1	TRBV6-2/TRBV6-3	few	TRBJ1-1
TGTGCCAGCAGTTACTCGATGACAGGGTGGAACACCGGGGAGCTGTTTTTT	CASSYSMTGWNTGELFF	TRBD1	TRBV6-6	few	TRBJ2-2
TGTGCCAGCAGCTCTTCTCTAACAGGGAGCTCCTACAATGAGCAGTTCTTC	CASSSSLTGSSYNEQFF	-	TRBV28	many	TRBJ2-1
TGTGCCAGCAGCTTAGCGGCAGGGACACGAACTTTCTTT	CASSLAAGTRTFF	-	TRBV7-2	few	TRBJ1-1
TGTGCCAGCAGCTTAGCGACCGGGAGGGGAGAGACCCAGTACTTC	CASSLATGRGETQYF	TRBD2	TRBV7-8	few	TRBJ2-5